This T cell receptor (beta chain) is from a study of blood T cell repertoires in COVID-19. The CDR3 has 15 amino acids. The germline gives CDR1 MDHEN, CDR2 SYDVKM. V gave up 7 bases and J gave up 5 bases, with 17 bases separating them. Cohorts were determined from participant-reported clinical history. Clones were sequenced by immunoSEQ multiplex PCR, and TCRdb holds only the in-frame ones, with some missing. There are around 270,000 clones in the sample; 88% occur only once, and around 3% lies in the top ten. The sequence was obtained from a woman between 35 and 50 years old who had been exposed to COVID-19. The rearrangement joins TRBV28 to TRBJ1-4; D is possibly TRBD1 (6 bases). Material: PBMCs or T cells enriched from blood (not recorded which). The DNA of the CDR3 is TGTGCCAGCACCGATAGGGGGTTTGGGAATGAAAAACTGTTTTTT. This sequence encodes CASTDRGFGNEKLFF. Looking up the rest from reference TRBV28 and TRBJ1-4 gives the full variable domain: DVKVTQSSRYLVKRTGEKVFLECVQDMDHENMFWYRQDPGLGLRLIYFSYDVKMKEKGDIPEGYSVSREKKERFSLILESASTNQTSMYLCASTDRGFGNEKLFFGSGTQLSVL.